This TCR beta chain was retrieved from a study of shared clonotypes between healthy human individuals. At the level of the study: Used for every donor were three CD4 naive, three CD4 memory, two CD8 naive and one CD8 memory plate.

This CDR3 region has 15 residues. Germline V CDR1 and CDR2: MDHEN, SYDVKM. The ends lost 5 bases at V and 1 base at J; junction bases unmatched: 2. Study processing details: As immunoSEQ supplied junction-only sequences (without quality scores), filtering differed. Using immunoSEQ multiplex PCR, the repertoire was profiled, and TCRdb retains in-frame clones only, with some absent. V, J and clone size were drawn from that table, and D and trimming were deduced from the DNA. Among 2 million to 3 million clones listed, roughly 93% were seen once. V and J are TRBV28 and TRBJ2-4; TRBD1 matches 10 bases. The sample taken for sequencing was naive CD4+ T cells from PBMCs. The sample's subset: CD45RA+ positively selected. This TCR came from a young man in good health. Some clones in this sample may be carry-over from other donors' samples. The CDR3 sequence is CASSRQGAAKNIQYF. CDR3 sequence (DNA): TGTGCCAGCAGTCGACAGGGGGCGGCCAAAAACATTCAGTACTTC. Full variable domain (rest looked up from reference TRBV28 and TRBJ2-4): DVKVTQSSRYLVKRTGEKVFLECVQDMDHENMFWYRQDPGLGLRLIYFSYDVKMKEKGDIPEGYSVSREKKERFSLILESASTNQTSMYLCASSRQGAAKNIQYFGAGTRLSVL.